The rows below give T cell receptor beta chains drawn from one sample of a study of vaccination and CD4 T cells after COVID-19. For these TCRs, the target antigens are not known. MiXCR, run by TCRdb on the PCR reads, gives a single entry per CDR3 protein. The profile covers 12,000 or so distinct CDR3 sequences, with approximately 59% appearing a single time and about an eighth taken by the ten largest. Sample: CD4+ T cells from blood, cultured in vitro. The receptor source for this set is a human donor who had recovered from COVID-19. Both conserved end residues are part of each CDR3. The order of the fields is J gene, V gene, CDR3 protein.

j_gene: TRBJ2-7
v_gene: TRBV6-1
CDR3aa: CASSRYGENYEQYF

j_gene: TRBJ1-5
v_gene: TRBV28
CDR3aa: CASSWGQGHQPQHF

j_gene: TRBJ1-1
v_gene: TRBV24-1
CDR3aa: CATSALGGAEAFF

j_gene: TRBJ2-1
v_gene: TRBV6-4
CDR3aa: CASSGGLANEQFF

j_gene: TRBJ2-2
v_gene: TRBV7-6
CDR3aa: CASSFGTTGELFF

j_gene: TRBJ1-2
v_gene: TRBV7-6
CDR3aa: CASSSPSKRKRGYTF

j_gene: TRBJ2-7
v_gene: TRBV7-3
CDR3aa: CASSLAGNYEQYF

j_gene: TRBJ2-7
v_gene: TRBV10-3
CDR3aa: CAITPGGRGFGEQYF

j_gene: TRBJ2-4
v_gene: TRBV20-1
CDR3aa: CSTSLSGLTRRNIQYF

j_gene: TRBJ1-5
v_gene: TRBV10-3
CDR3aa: CAISESVGPNQPQHF

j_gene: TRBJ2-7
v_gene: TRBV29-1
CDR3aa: CSVEIWSTRLKQYF

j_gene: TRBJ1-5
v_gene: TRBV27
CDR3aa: CASSLYGAGNQPQHF

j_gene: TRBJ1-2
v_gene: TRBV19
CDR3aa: CASSRGTGDNYGYTF

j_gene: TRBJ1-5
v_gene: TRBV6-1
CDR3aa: CASSALLKGRNQPQHF

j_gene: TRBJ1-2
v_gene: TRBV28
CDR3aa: CASCSPGQGAGGDYGYTF

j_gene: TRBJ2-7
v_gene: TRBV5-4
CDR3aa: CASSSYATSDEQYF

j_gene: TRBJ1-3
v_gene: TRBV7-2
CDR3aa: CASSLGTVGNTIYF

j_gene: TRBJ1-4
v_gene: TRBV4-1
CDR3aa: CASSRTGGEKLFF

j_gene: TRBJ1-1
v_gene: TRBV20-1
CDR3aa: CSASQAPTEAFF

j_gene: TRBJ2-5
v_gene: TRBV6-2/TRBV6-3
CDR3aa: CASSLQQETQYF

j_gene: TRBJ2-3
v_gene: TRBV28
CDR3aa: CASSFPGSNTDTQYF

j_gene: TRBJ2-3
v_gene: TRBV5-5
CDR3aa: CASSLGRSDTQYF

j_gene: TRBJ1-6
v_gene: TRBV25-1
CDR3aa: CASVDRGHSPLHF

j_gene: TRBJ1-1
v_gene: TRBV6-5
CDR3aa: CASSYGAMDTEAFF

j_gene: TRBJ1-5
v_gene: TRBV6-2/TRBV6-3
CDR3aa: CASSYSKGAHQPQHF

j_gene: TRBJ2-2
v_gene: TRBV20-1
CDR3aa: CGGARADTGELFF

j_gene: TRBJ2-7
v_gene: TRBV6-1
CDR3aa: CASRLAGNSYEQYF

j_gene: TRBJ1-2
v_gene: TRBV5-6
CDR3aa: CASSLGQRSSNYGYTF

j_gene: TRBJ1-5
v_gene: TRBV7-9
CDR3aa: CASSLDRGVNQPQHF

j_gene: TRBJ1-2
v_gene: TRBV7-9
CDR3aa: CASSPDNYGYTF

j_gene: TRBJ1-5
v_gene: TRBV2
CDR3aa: CASKAGGGNQPQHF

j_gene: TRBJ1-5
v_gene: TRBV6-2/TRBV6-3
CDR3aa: CASSHREGQPQHF

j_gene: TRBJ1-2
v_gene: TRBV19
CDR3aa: CASIGGDYGYTF

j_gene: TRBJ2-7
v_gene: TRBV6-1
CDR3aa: CASVLAGDYEQYF

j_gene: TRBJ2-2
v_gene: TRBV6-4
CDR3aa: CASSDGTDSGELFF

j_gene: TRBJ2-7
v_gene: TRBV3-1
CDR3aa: CASSRTGIGYEQYF

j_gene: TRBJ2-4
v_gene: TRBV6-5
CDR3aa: CASSYLADREGIQYF

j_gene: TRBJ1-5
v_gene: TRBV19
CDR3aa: CASRENNQPQHF

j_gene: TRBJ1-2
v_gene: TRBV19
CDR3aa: CASTPGLNYGYTF

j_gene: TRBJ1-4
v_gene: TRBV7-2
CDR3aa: CASSLRGMGNEKLFF

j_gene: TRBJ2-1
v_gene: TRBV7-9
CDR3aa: CASSLGYPHLPNEQFF

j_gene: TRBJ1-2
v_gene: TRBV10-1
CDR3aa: CASSYPLGRPSIAGYTF

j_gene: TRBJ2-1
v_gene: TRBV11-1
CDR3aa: CASSLTDPYNEQFF

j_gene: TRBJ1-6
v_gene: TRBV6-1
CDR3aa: CALRRGPSNGSPLHF

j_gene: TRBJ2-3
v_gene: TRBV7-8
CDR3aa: CASSLVRGLGTDTQYF

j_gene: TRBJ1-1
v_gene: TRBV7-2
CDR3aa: CASSVPGQGVYTEAFF

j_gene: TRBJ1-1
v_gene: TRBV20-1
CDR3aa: CSAREQGNTEAFF

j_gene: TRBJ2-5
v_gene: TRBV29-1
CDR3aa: CSVGWETQYF

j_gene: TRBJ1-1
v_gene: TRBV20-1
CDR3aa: CSAREDGNTEAFF

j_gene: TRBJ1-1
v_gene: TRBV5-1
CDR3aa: CASTTGTANTEAFF

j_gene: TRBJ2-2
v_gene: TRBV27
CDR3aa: CASSLDLNLVGELFF

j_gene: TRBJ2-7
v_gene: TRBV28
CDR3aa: CASSSGALSSYEQYF

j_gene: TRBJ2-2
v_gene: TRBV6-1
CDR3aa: CASTQDPLNTGELFF

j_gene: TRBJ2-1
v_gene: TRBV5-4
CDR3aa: CASSFNGVYNEQFF